The 6 T cell receptor beta chains below were found in one sample sequenced in a study of blood T cell repertoires in COVID-19. Only in-frame clones appear in the TCRdb table, and some are missing; sequencing was by immunoSEQ multiplex PCR. The table lists some 99,000 clones, approximately 90% of them singletons. Sequencing input: peripheral blood. Receptors were obtained from an older man with acute or convalescent COVID-19.

This clone appeared a single time. V is TRBV7-9 and J is TRBJ1-2; D perhaps matches TRBD1 (6 bases). This CDR3 region has 16 residues. Looked up from germline, CDR1 is SEHNR and CDR2 is FQNEAQ (reference sequence). Deletions cut 4 bases from V and 4 bases from J, with 19 bases between. The CDR3 DNA sequence: TGTGCCAGCAGCTCCCTTAACAGGGCCGTGATCTATGGCTACACCTTC. Residues: CASSSLNRAVIYGYTF.

This clone showed up just a few times. The rearrangement joins TRBV5-1 to TRBJ1-1, with TRBD1 matching 9 bases. CDR1 and CDR2 (germline): SGHRS, YFSETQ. The CDR3 runs to 16 residues. With 6 bases clipped from V and 3 bases from J, the junction kept 12 bases outside the gene matches. CDR3: CASNLRPGQGDTEAFF. For the CDR3, the DNA is TGCGCCAGCAACTTAAGACCGGGACAGGGAGACACTGAAGCTTTCTTT.

The V and J genes are TRBV2 and TRBJ1-2; TRBD1 aligns across 7 bases. Trimming took 10 bases from V and 0 from J; bases not matched to a gene: 8. Germline V CDR1 and CDR2: SNHLY, FYNNEI. This CDR3 region has 14 residues. CDR3: CATVDREANYGYTF. The CDR3 DNA reads TGTGCCACCGTAGACAGGGAAGCTAACTATGGCTACACCTTC.

The count of this clone is one. The CDR3 DNA follows: TGTGCCAGCAGCCCTTCGGACAGGGGGAGGACGGACACTGAAGCTTTCTTT. As protein: CASSPSDRGRTDTEAFF. V is TRBV6-2 or TRBV6-3 and J is TRBJ1-1, with 10 bases fitting TRBD1. Trimming removed 6 bases from V and 3 bases from J; junction bases left unmatched: 13. Germline V gene sequence: CDR1 MNHEY, CDR2 SVGEGT. This CDR3 is built from 17 residues.

This sequence joins TRBV10-3 and TRBJ2-1; TRBD2 matches 8 bases. In germline, CDR1 is ENHRY, CDR2 SYGVKD. The V and J ends lost 2 bases and 2 bases, in that order; junction bases with no gene match: 5. The CDR3 spans 16 residues. The CDR3 sequence: CAISEGRGGPYNEQFF. Here the CDR3 DNA reads TGTGCCATCAGTGAGGGTCGGGGGGGGCCCTACAATGAGCAGTTCTTC.

This chain joins TRBV6-5 and TRBJ2-7, with TRBD1 matching 9 bases. This CDR3 region has 14 residues. Germline V gives CDR1 MNHEY, CDR2 SVGAGI. J lost 6 bases, V lost 4 bases, and 7 bases had no gene match. In nucleotides, the CDR3 is TGTGCCAGCAGTTCCCGGGACAGGGTACGCGAGCAGTACTTC. Protein product: CASSSRDRVREQYF.